A single sample is the source of the 9 T cell receptor beta chains below, sequenced in a study of siplizumab effects on memory and regulatory T cells. Libraries were prepared by immunoSEQ multiplex PCR; TCRdb keeps only in-frame clonotypes and omits some of them. The data hold around 95,000 clones, with more than 85% observed a single time. The sample consisted of CD4+ T cells sorted from blood. The receptors here all came from a human donor in good health.

The genes are TRBV30 and TRBJ2-7, with a weak D call TRBD1 (5 bases). The germline V gene encodes CDR1 GTSNPN and CDR2 SVGIG (reference sequence). The CDR3 length is 14 residues. V was shortened by 0 bases and J by 3 bases, with 12 bases between the two germline ends. The CDR3 sequence: CAWSVDDRYYEQYF. The CDR3, as DNA: TGTGCCTGGAGTGTCGACGACAGATACTACGAGCAGTACTTC.

The chain employs TRBV4-1 and TRBJ2-7; 8 positions match TRBD1. Per germline, CDR1 MGHRA and CDR2 YSYEKL. J lost 6 bases, V lost 4 bases, and 8 bases had no gene match. CDR3 length equals 14 residues. The CDR3 nucleotides are TGCGCCAGCAGCCGAGGACAGGGTATTTTCGAGCAGTACTTC. It codes for CASSRGQGIFEQYF.

V and J are TRBV6-6 and TRBJ1-2; 7 nucleotides agree with TRBD1. Per the germline V gene, CDR1 is MNHNY and CDR2 is SVGAGI (reference sequence). V was pared by 4 bases and J by 4 bases, with 6 bases of the junction left unmatched. There are 14 residues in the CDR3. CDR3 nucleotide sequence: TGTGCCAGCAGTTTGGGGACAGCACTCTATGGCTACACCTTC. It translates to CASSLGTALYGYTF.

The CDR3 region has the DNA TGTGCCAGCAGTGCTGACCGGGACCCCGTTTACGAGCAGTACTTC. Translation: CASSADRDPVYEQYF. The gene calls are TRBV6-5 and TRBJ2-5, with D perhaps TRBD1 or TRBD2 (5 bases each). The J call may be wrong; the DNA end is better matched by TRBJ2-7. In germline, CDR1 is MNHEY, CDR2 SVGAGI. This CDR3 region has 15 residues.

In its sample, this clone was seen once. The chain uses TRBV18 and TRBJ2-4, with 11 bases that match TRBD2. The CDR3 covers 18 residues. The V segment lost 1 base and the J segment 6 bases; nucleotides outside the gene matches: 11. Germline V gene sequence: CDR1 KGHSH, CDR2 LQKENI. CDR3 bases: TGTGCCAGCTCACCACGTTTAGCGGGGGGGCCTGCGGGAAACATTCAGTACTTC. It encodes CASSPRLAGGPAGNIQYF.

The V gene is TRBV6-5, the J gene TRBJ2-5, with 14 bases lining up with TRBD2. Trimming cost V 7 bases and J 5 bases; bases outside gene matches: 3. Germline V gene data show CDR1 as MNHEY and CDR2 as SVGAGI. This CDR3 comprises 14 residues. The CDR3 spells CASKGLAGVETQYF. CDR3 DNA sequence: TGTGCCAGCAAGGGACTAGCGGGGGTCGAGACCCAGTACTTC.

V and J are TRBV12-5 and TRBJ2-3; D unclear. V lost 5 bases, J lost 4 bases, and 4 bases lay in between. CDR1 is LGHNT, CDR2 FRNRAP, per germline. This CDR3 contains 11 residues. CDR3 sequence reads: CASGVADTQYF. In DNA form, the CDR3 reads TGTGCTAGTGGTGTAGCAGATACGCAGTATTTT.

The chain uses TRBV10-3 and TRBJ1-1, with D tentatively TRBD1 (6 bases). The germline V gene encodes CDR1 ENHRY and CDR2 SYGVKD. Trimming left V 5 bases short and J 11 bases short, with 18 bases between. The length of the CDR3 is 13 residues. CDR3 DNA sequence: TGTGCCATCAGTCCCGTGGGGGCAAGGGGGGCTTTCTTT. Protein sequence: CAISPVGARGAFF.

The chain employs TRBV7-3 and TRBJ2-2; 8 bases fit TRBD1. Losses at the gene ends were 5 bases for V and 4 bases for J; bases not matched to a gene: 3. CDR3 length equals 14 residues. Germline CDR1 reads SGHTA; CDR2 reads FQGTGA. CDR3 sequence reads: CASSPTGVTGELFF. The DNA of the CDR3 is TGTGCCAGCAGCCCGACAGGGGTCACCGGGGAGCTGTTTTTT.